Each of the 5 T cell receptor beta chains below was sequenced from the same sample in a study of patients and donors after allogeneic stem cell transplantation. From the RT-PCR reads, TCRdb called clonotypes with MiXCR, one entry per CDR3 protein. This table has approximately 220,000 distinct CDR3 sequences, around 40% appearing once. The sample comprised blood, either unsorted or a sorted T cell fraction (not recorded which). These receptors all come from a human donor who was either an allogeneic HSCT recipient or a stem cell or donor lymphocyte infusion donor (not recorded which). It is not recorded whose cells these are; they may come from a transplant donor.

The chain joins TRBV5-5 to TRBJ1-1, with a tentative D call TRBD1 (5 bases). Per the germline V gene, CDR1 is SGHKS and CDR2 is YYEKEE (reference sequence). Trimming took 1 base from V and 6 from J, leaving 16 bases between them. This CDR3 comprises 15 residues. Here the CDR3 DNA reads TGTGCCAGCAGCTTGATCGCTGGGGCTAGCGCTGAAGCTTTCTTT. Translating gives CASSLIAGASAEAFF.

This clonotype was observed a few times. The V gene is TRBV28, the J gene TRBJ1-2; the D gene is possibly TRBD1 (5 bases). Germline CDR1 MDHEN, CDR2 SYDVKM. Trimming left V 4 bases short and J 4 bases short, with 16 bases between. CDR3 length: 15 amino acids. The CDR3: CASSSPRSGIYGYTF. CDR3 nucleotide sequence: TGTGCCAGCAGTTCTCCAAGGTCAGGGATCTATGGCTACACCTTC.

This chain connects TRBV7-9 to TRBJ1-1; maybe TRBD1 (6 bases). This CDR3 has 16 residues. V dropped 5 bases and J dropped 4 bases, with 20 bases sitting between them. The germline V gene has CDR1 SEHNR and CDR2 FQNEAQ (reference sequence). CDR3 bases: TGTGCCAGCAGCGACCTAAACGGGACACCGAGCACTGAAGCTTTCTTT. Encoded protein: CASSDLNGTPSTEAFF.

V is TRBV5-5 and J is TRBJ1-4; no clear D gene. The CDR3 spans 14 residues. CDR1 SGHKS and CDR2 YYEKEE come from the germline V gene (reference sequence). Trimming took 2 bases from V and 8 from J, leaving 13 bases between them. The DNA for the CDR3 is TGTGCCAGCAGCTTAAGGCGAATAGGGGAAAAACTGTTTTTT. It codes for CASSLRRIGEKLFF.

This clonotype has just one count. The chain is built from TRBV2 and TRBJ1-5, with 7 bases lining up with TRBD1. The CDR3 has 16 amino acids. Germline V gives CDR1 SNHLY, CDR2 FYNNEI. Trimming removed 0 bases from V and 5 bases from J; junction bases left unmatched: 7. The CDR3 reads CASSEARYRGYQPQHF. Written as DNA, the CDR3 is TGTGCCAGCAGTGAAGCGCGTTACAGGGGTTATCAGCCCCAGCATTTT.